This paragraph covers one T cell receptor (beta chain) sequence. The antigen is unknown. This entry comes from a study of resident and recirculating memory T cells in vitiligo. Study details: Samples were epidermis from two lesional and two nonlesional sites, plus PBMCs. General study points: Vitiligo lesions lacked a unique dominant clone, and clonality varied.

No patient showed confetti depigmentation, a clinical sign of active disease. CDR3 length: 15 residues. Germline V gene sequence: CDR1 MDHEN, CDR2 SYDVKM. The V and J ends lost 7 bases and 0 bases respectively, with 16 bases between them. Data came from immunoSEQ multiplex PCR; TCRdb stores just in-frame clones and leaves some out. Of roughly 40,000 clones in the sample, about nine tenths are singletons; the top ten hold around 5%. The V gene is TRBV28, the J gene TRBJ2-7; D not certain. The sequencing sample was made of blood. The receptor's source is a male donor with vitiligo. The CDR3 region is CASTSTDKPSYEQYF. Here the CDR3 DNA reads TGTGCCAGCACCTCCACCGACAAACCCTCCTACGAGCAGTACTTC.